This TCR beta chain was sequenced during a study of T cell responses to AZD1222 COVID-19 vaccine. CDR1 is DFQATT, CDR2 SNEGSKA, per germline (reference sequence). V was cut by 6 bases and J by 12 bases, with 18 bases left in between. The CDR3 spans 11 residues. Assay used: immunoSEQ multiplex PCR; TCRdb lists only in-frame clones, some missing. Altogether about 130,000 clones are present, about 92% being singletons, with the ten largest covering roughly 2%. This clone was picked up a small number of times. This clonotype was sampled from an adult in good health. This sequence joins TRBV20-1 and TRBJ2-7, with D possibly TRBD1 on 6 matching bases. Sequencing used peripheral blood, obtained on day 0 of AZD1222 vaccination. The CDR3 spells CSAQLQGSPYF. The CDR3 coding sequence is TGCAGTGCACAGTTGCAGGGGTCCCCGTACTTC.